The clone carrying this T cell receptor beta chain has a handful of counts. No antigen is known for it. Trimming took 4 bases from V and 3 from J, leaving 19 bases between them. This CDR3 has 16 residues. Germline assignment: CDR1 MGHRA and CDR2 YSYEKL. Every isolated RNA sample was fully reverse transcribed, so sequencing captured expressed TCRB transcripts. Naive, central memory and regulatory T cell samples yielded around 3.4 million reads on average. The repertoire was sequenced with immunoSEQ multiplex PCR; TCRdb's copy has only in-frame clones and lacks some. The sample holds 130,000 to 150,000 clones, approximately 13% seen once. The data stem from a study of beta chain features in type 1 diabetes. Whole-study context: The patients were much like the healthy donors in age, gender and cell yields. Findings and caveats of the study: Shortening that was moderate but significant affected the TCRB CDR3s of Type 1 diabetes patients in all four CD4+ subsets. cDNA-based reads could over-represent cells with high TCR expression. Patients showed naive, central memory and Treg TCRB repertoires that appeared more similar than those of healthy donors.

The sample comprised central memory CD4+ T cells from blood. The rearrangement links TRBV4-1 to TRBJ2-7; D may be TRBD1 (6 bases). The origin of this receptor is a man younger than 35 with type 1 diabetes. In DNA, the CDR3 is TGCGCCAGCAGCCCCCCCGGGACAAAAGAGTACTACGAGCAGTACTTC. Translation gives CASSPPGTKEYYEQYF.